These 15 T cell receptor beta chains share one sample of origin, sequenced in a study of shared clonotypes between healthy human individuals. Data came from immunoSEQ multiplex PCR; TCRdb stores just in-frame clones and leaves some out. The table lists around 500,000 clones, less than 80% of them singletons. The sample comprised PBMCs. The receptors come from a woman aged 40 to 49 in good health. Some clones in this sample may be carry-over from other donors' samples.

The genes are TRBV2 and TRBJ1-1; 11 bases are shared with TRBD1. CDR1 SNHLY and CDR2 FYNNEI come from the germline V gene. The J segment lost 4 bases and the V segment lost 3 bases, leaving 1 base of the junction unmatched. The CDR3 consists of 14 residues. CDR3 in amino acids: CASSEGTGGTEAFF. The CDR3 nucleotides read TGTGCCAGCAGTGAGGGGACAGGGGGCACTGAAGCTTTCTTT.

This clone was counted once. The chain couples TRBV7-9 to TRBJ2-1; a weak D match, TRBD2 (6 bases). The CDR3 is 15 amino acids. Trimming cost V 5 bases and J 3 bases, with 14 bases left between them. Germline V gene sequence: CDR1 SEHNR, CDR2 FQNEAQ (reference sequence). The CDR3 DNA is TGTGCCAGCAGCGACACTAGCTACTTCTACAATGAGCAGTTCTTC. Its protein is CASSDTSYFYNEQFF. Full variable domain (missing parts from reference TRBV7-9 and TRBJ2-1): DTGVSQNPRHKITKRGQNVTFRCDPISEHNRLYWYRQTLGQGPEFLTYFQNEAQLEKSRLLSDRFSAERPKGSFSTLEIQRTEQGDSAMYLCASSDTSYFYNEQFFGPGTRLTVL.

The table lists this clone with a few counts. The chain has TRBV18 and TRBJ1-2; possibly TRBD1 for D (6 bases). Germline V lookup: CDR1 KGHSH, CDR2 LQKENI. This CDR3 comprises 13 residues. V shed 3 bases and J shed 8 bases, with 13 bases lying between them. CDR3 loop: CASSPGQSEGYTF. CDR3 in DNA: TGTGCCAGCTCACCGGGACAATCCGAGGGCTACACCTTC. Variable domain in full (rest from reference TRBV18 and TRBJ1-2): NAGVMQNPRHLVRRRGQEARLRCSPMKGHSHVYWYRQLPEEGLKFMVYLQKENIIDESGMPKERFSAEFPKEGPSILRIQQVVRGDSAAYFCASSPGQSEGYTFGSGTRLTVV.

J is TRBJ2-1 and V is TRBV4-2; D tentatively reads TRBD1 or TRBD2 (5 bases each). V was clipped by 5 bases and J by 2 bases, with 10 bases between them. The germline V gene encodes CDR1 LGHNA and CDR2 YNFKEQ. The CDR3 is 14 residues long. CDR3 nucleotides: TGTGCCAGCAGCGTCCGGGACGCCTACAATGAGCAGTTCTTC. Translation gives CASSVRDAYNEQFF.

This clone was observed at least ten times. This rearrangement joins TRBV30 to TRBJ2-7; tentative D call: TRBD1 (6 bases). CDR3 length: 13 residues. Germline V CDR1 and CDR2: GTSNPN, SVGIG (reference sequence). The V and J ends lost 1 base and 7 bases respectively, with 14 bases between them. The CDR3 region is CAWSGTAFGEQYF. The DNA of the CDR3 is TGTGCCTGGAGTGGGACAGCCTTTGGGGAGCAGTACTTC.

This chain links TRBV13 with TRBJ2-3; no reliable D call. Trimming shortened V by 2 bases and J by 4 bases, and 10 bases separated the two germline ends. Germline-derived CDR1 and CDR2 are PRHDT and FYEKMQ (reference sequence). CDR3 size: 14 residues. CDR3 region: CASSLWAGADTQYF. The CDR3 DNA sequence: TGTGCCAGCAGCTTATGGGCAGGTGCAGATACGCAGTATTTT.

This chain links TRBV5-4 with TRBJ2-5, with D tentatively TRBD1 or TRBD2 (5 bases each). The ends were cut back, 1 base at V and 2 bases at J, with 12 bases in the middle. Germline CDR1 SGHNT, CDR2 YYREEE (reference sequence). The CDR3 has 15 residues. CDR3 in amino acids: CASSLPGRRQETQYF. In nucleotides, the CDR3 is TGTGCCAGCAGCTTGCCGGGACGGAGACAAGAGACCCAGTACTTC.

The chain uses TRBV30 and TRBJ1-1; D gene ambiguous. V was shortened by 4 bases and J by 7 bases, with 10 bases between the two germline ends. The CDR3 contains 11 residues. Germline CDR1 is GTSNPN and CDR2 is SVGIG (reference sequence). The CDR3, as DNA: TGTGCCTGGACCCCGAAAGGTGAAGCTTTCTTT. Translating it yields CAWTPKGEAFF.

V and J are TRBV7-9 and TRBJ2-7; D unresolved. Germline assignment: CDR1 SEHNR and CDR2 FQNEAQ (reference sequence). The CDR3 contains 15 residues. With 1 base removed from V and 0 bases from J, the gap between germline ends came to 10 bases. The CDR3 protein is CASSLGDASSYEQYF. CDR3 sequence (DNA): TGTGCCAGCAGCTTAGGAGACGCCAGCTCCTACGAGCAGTACTTC.

Remarks on this clone: Other DNA sequences in the sample encode the same CDR3. The chain combines TRBV2 with TRBJ1-1; unclear D gene. Germline CDR1 SNHLY, CDR2 FYNNEI. V lost 4 bases and J lost 2, with 5 bases in between. This CDR3 comprises 12 residues. CDR3 in amino acids: CASSVGNTEAFF. The DNA of the CDR3 is TGTGCCAGCAGTGTGGGAAACACTGAAGCTTTCTTT. Filled out from reference TRBV2 and TRBJ1-1, the complete variable domain reads EPEVTQTPSHQVTQMGQEVILRCVPISNHLYFYWYRQILGQKVEFLVSFYNNEISEKSEIFDDQFSVERPDGSNFTLKIRSTKLEDSAMYFCASSVGNTEAFFGQGTRLTVV.

In this sample, this clone turned up once. The V and J genes are TRBV9 and TRBJ2-1, with 9 bases that match TRBD2. The V gene's germline CDR1 is SGDLS and CDR2 YYNGEE. Trimming at V came to 3 bases and at J to 5 bases, leaving 3 bases not matched to a gene. The CDR3 contains 14 residues. The CDR3: CASSGLAAHNEQFF. In DNA, the CDR3 is TGTGCCAGCAGCGGACTAGCGGCCCACAATGAGCAGTTCTTC.

This clone showed up just a few times. This chain joins TRBV4-1 and TRBJ1-1; perhaps TRBD1 as D (6 bases). The CDR3 extends over 16 amino acids. Germline assignment: CDR1 MGHRA and CDR2 YSYEKL. The V gene lost 0 bases and the J gene lost 3 bases, with 14 bases spanning the gap. The CDR3 nucleotides read TGCGCCAGCAGCCAAGACCCTGGACAGAGGCACACTGAAGCTTTCTTT. It yields the protein CASSQDPGQRHTEAFF.

With respect to this clone: This CDR3 is also generated by other DNA sequences in the sample. J is TRBJ2-5 and V is TRBV18; D uncertain. Trimming took 0 bases from V and 4 from J, leaving 15 bases between them. The CDR3 length is 16 residues. Germline V gene data show CDR1 as KGHSH and CDR2 as LQKENI. The CDR3 DNA reads TGTGCCAGCTCACCACCAGTCTCGGTGGGGTCAGAGACCCAGTACTTC. Translated, it gives CASSPPVSVGSETQYF. Drawing the rest from reference TRBV18 and TRBJ2-5, the complete variable domain is NAGVMQNPRHLVRRRGQEARLRCSPMKGHSHVYWYRQLPEEGLKFMVYLQKENIIDESGMPKERFSAEFPKEGPSILRIQQVVRGDSAAYFCASSPPVSVGSETQYFGPGTRLLVL.

This clone was picked up many times. The V gene is TRBV2, the J gene TRBJ2-5, with 9 positions matching TRBD1. Losses at the gene ends were 6 bases for V and 4 bases for J; bases not matched to a gene: 9. The length of the CDR3 is 15 residues. CDR1 SNHLY and CDR2 FYNNEI come from the germline V gene. The CDR3 here is CASSAMGTGIETQYF. The CDR3 coding sequence is TGTGCCAGCAGCGCTATGGGGACAGGGATAGAGACCCAGTACTTC.

The rearrangement uses TRBV28 and TRBJ2-4; perhaps TRBD1 as D (5 bases). Trimming stripped 6 bases from V and 0 bases from J, with 12 bases between. The germline V gene encodes CDR1 MDHEN and CDR2 SYDVKM. The CDR3 consists of 15 residues. CDR3 in DNA: TGTGCCAGCAGCGCTCAGGGCCTAGCCAAAAACATTCAGTACTTC. This translates into CASSAQGLAKNIQYF.